Listed here are 2 T cell receptor beta chains from one sample, sequenced in a study of blood T cell repertoires in COVID-19. The data were produced by immunoSEQ multiplex PCR, yet TCRdb's version contains in-frame clones alone and is incomplete. The sample includes 150,000 or so clones, 79% of them seen just once. Sequenced: peripheral blood. These TCRs come from a woman aged 55-70 years with COVID-19, enrolled during active disease.

Of note for this clone: Other DNA sequences in this sample translate to the same CDR3. The chain has TRBV11-3 and TRBJ2-1, with 7 bases that match TRBD1. The CDR3 runs 15 residues. The V gene's germline CDR1 is SGHNT and CDR2 YENEEA. The V gene end was trimmed by 0 bases and the J gene end by 2 bases; junction bases not matched to a gene: 1. CDR3 DNA sequence: TGTGCCAGCAGCTTAGAACAGGGGACCTACAATGAGCAGTTCTTC. Translation: CASSLEQGTYNEQFF.

Details on this clone: The identical CDR3 is also encoded by other nucleotide sequences in the sample. CDR3 nucleotides: TGTGCCAGCAGCTTAGGGTCAGGGTTGGAGACCCAGTACTTC. This translates into CASSLGSGLETQYF. The genes are TRBV7-2 and TRBJ2-5, with a possible D match to TRBD1 (5 bases). The V end was cut by 1 base, the J end by 5 bases, with 11 bases between. This CDR3 has 14 residues. Germline V gives CDR1 SGHTA, CDR2 FQGNSA.